Below, 20 T cell receptor beta chains from the same sample are listed, as sequenced in a study of shared clonotypes between healthy human individuals. Sequenced by immunoSEQ multiplex PCR; TCRdb stores in-frame clones only, minus some. Here the sample spans a few million clones, around nine tenths being singletons. The sequencing sample was made of naive CD4+ T cells sorted from blood. Sample subset: CD45RA+ positively selected. Receptor source: a man between 18 and 29 years old in good health.

The chain is built from TRBV10-3 and TRBJ2-7, with 11 bases fitting TRBD1. J was trimmed by 6 bases and V by 2 bases; bases with no gene match: 0. CDR3 length equals 13 residues. Germline values: CDR1 ENHRY, CDR2 SYGVKD. CDR3 residues: CAISEGQGAEQYF. DNA of the CDR3: TGTGCCATCAGTGAGGGACAGGGGGCCGAGCAGTACTTC.

The chain is built from TRBV5-4 and TRBJ1-5; D is unresolved. Trimming cost V 4 bases and J 0 bases, with 11 bases left between them. This CDR3 contains 15 residues. CDR1 and CDR2 from the germline V gene are SGHNT and YYREEE (reference sequence). CDR3 nucleotide sequence: TGTGCCAGCAGCCAAGAGGTTGGTAGCAATCAGCCCCAGCATTTT. Encoded protein: CASSQEVGSNQPQHF.

This clone was picked up a small number of times. The chain links TRBV30 to TRBJ1-5; 7 nucleotides match TRBD1. V trimming: 0 bases; J trimming: 4 bases; junction bases outside the gene matches: 6. This CDR3 is 15 amino acids long. Germline CDR1 and CDR2: GTSNPN and SVGIG (reference sequence). CDR3 in DNA: TGTGCCTGGAGTGTAACCGGGACAGTGAATCAGCCCCAGCATTTT. Protein sequence: CAWSVTGTVNQPQHF. The variable domain in full, with the rest retrieved from reference TRBV30 and TRBJ1-5, is SQTIHQWPATLVQPVGSPLSLECTVEGTSNPNLYWYRQAAGRGLQLLFYSVGIGQISSEVPQNLSASRPQDRQFILSSKKLLLSDSGFYLCAWSVTGTVNQPQHFGDGTRLSIL.

V is TRBV7-2 and J is TRBJ1-2; D might be TRBD1 (5 bases). Trimming stripped 3 bases from V and 4 bases from J, with 9 bases between. The CDR3 is made up of 13 amino acids. CDR1 and CDR2 from the germline V gene are SGHTA and FQGNSA. This chain's CDR3 is CASSLQRGYGYTF. In DNA form, the CDR3 reads TGTGCCAGCAGCTTGCAGAGGGGCTATGGCTACACCTTC. Full variable domain (rest looked up from reference TRBV7-2 and TRBJ1-2): GAGVSQSPSNKVTEKGKDVELRCDPISGHTALYWYRQSLGQGLEFLIYFQGNSAPDKSGLPSDRFSAERTGGSVSTLTIQRTQQEDSAVYLCASSLQRGYGYTFGSGTRLTVV.

V gene TRBV6-6 combines with J gene TRBJ1-1; D uncertain. Germline loops: CDR1 MNHNY, CDR2 SVGAGI (reference sequence). Trimming removed 5 bases at V and 6 bases at J, with 10 bases between. This CDR3 is 12 amino acids long. The CDR3 sequence is CASSRAAAEAFF. The CDR3 nucleotides are TGTGCCAGCAGTCGAGCGGCGGCTGAAGCTTTCTTT.

The rearrangement links TRBV5-1 to TRBJ2-5, with D perhaps matching TRBD2 (7 bases). Trimming stripped 1 base from V and 3 bases from J, with 16 bases between. The CDR3 covers 16 residues. Germline V gene lookup returns CDR1 SGHRS and CDR2 YFSETQ. The CDR3 sequence is CASSLIRGALEETQYF. Here the CDR3 DNA reads TGCGCCAGCAGCTTGATTCGGGGGGCTCTTGAAGAGACCCAGTACTTC.

This chain connects TRBV28 to TRBJ2-5; 9 bases fit TRBD2. Germline V CDR1 and CDR2: MDHEN, SYDVKM. V was clipped by 5 bases and J by 5 bases; unmatched bases: 9. This CDR3 has 15 residues. The CDR3 nucleotides are TGTGCCAGCAGTCTAGCGGGGTTGGGTGGGGAGACCCAGTACTTC. Protein: CASSLAGLGGETQYF.

This clone was counted a single time. The rearrangement joins TRBV11-1 to TRBJ1-1, with D unresolved. Looked up from germline, CDR1 is SGHAT and CDR2 is FQDESV (reference sequence). The V and J ends lost 6 bases and 0 bases respectively, with 11 bases between them. The CDR3 length is 14 residues. In DNA form, the CDR3 reads TGTGCCAGCAGGAAAGGATCCATGAACACTGAAGCTTTCTTT. It is translated as CASRKGSMNTEAFF.

The V gene is TRBV5-6, the J gene TRBJ2-7, with TRBD1 matching over 9 bases. CDR3 size: 13 residues. CDR1 is SGHDT, CDR2 YYEEEE, per germline. V gave up 0 bases and J gave up 10 bases; unmatched junction bases: 5. The CDR3 protein is CASSLVPDRGQYF. The DNA for the CDR3 is TGTGCCAGCAGCTTGGTTCCGGACAGGGGCCAGTACTTC.

The rearrangement joins TRBV4-1 to TRBJ2-7; the D is unclear. V shed 0 bases and J shed 1 base, with 10 bases lying between them. Germline V gene lookup returns CDR1 MGHRA and CDR2 YSYEKL. The CDR3 has 15 amino acids. The CDR3 DNA reads as TGCGCCAGCAGCCAAGATAATTGGGTTTCCTACGAGCAGTACTTC. Translating gives CASSQDNWVSYEQYF.

This clone was picked up one time. The V call is TRBV28, the J call TRBJ1-2; weak D call: TRBD1 (6 bases). The CDR3 consists of 14 residues. Trimming cost V 6 bases and J 2 bases, with 13 bases left between them. CDR1 and CDR2 from the germline V gene are MDHEN and SYDVKM. This chain's CDR3 is CASSSNRVNYGYTF. Written as DNA, the CDR3 is TGTGCCAGCAGCTCAAACAGGGTGAACTATGGCTACACCTTC.

The chain is built from TRBV7-2 and TRBJ2-5; 7 nucleotides match TRBD2. Germline CDR1 SGHTA, CDR2 FQGNSA. After removal of 7 bases from V and 8 bases from J, the junction contained 10 bases not matched to a gene. This CDR3 region has 13 residues. Here the CDR3 DNA reads TGTGCCAGCACCCCCGGGGCGGGGGTTACCCAGTACTTC. This codes for CASTPGAGVTQYF.

CDR3 bases: TGCGCCAGCAGCCGGGTAGCGGGAGAGGGCGACAATGAGCAGTTCTTC. Its translation: CASSRVAGEGDNEQFF. The gene calls are TRBV4-3 and TRBJ2-1; 9 bases agree with TRBD2. The CDR3 totals 16 residues. The V gene's germline CDR1 is LGHNA and CDR2 YSLEER. The V and J ends lost 4 bases and 5 bases, in that order; junction bases with no gene match: 9.

This clone was detected once. J is TRBJ2-5 and V is TRBV9, with D possibly matching TRBD1 (6 bases). Per the germline V gene, CDR1 is SGDLS and CDR2 is YYNGEE. The CDR3 sequence is 16 residues long. Deletions cut 0 bases from V and 5 bases from J, with 17 bases between. CDR3 DNA: TGTGCCAGCAGCGTAGGGGGGCCGAGAGCGAAGGAGACCCAGTACTTC. Amino acids: CASSVGGPRAKETQYF.

This rearrangement joins TRBV7-3 to TRBJ2-3; D remains ambiguous. Germline CDR1 reads SGHTA; CDR2 reads FQGTGA. Trimming pared 5 bases from V and 2 bases from J, leaving 8 bases between. The CDR3 consists of 13 residues. CDR3 nucleotides: TGTGCCAGCAGCCCCTCTACCACAGATACGCAGTATTTT. Protein: CASSPSTTDTQYF.

The rearrangement links TRBV6-5 to TRBJ1-2; D not certain. The germline V and J ends were trimmed by 5 bases and 4 bases, with 8 bases remaining between them. Germline V gene lookup returns CDR1 MNHEY and CDR2 SVGAGI. The CDR3 has 12 residues. This chain's CDR3 is CASSGRFYGYTF. The CDR3 DNA is TGTGCCAGCAGTGGACGGTTCTATGGCTACACCTTC.

This sequence joins TRBV5-1 and TRBJ2-1; D could derive from TRBD1 or TRBD2 (5 bases each). V was pared by 2 bases and J by 7 bases, with 19 bases between. The CDR3 runs 16 residues. CDR1 SGHRS and CDR2 YFSETQ come from the germline V gene. The CDR3 region has the DNA TGCGCCAGCAGCTTAGCCGTCGGGGCAGTTGGAAATGAGCAGTTCTTC. It encodes CASSLAVGAVGNEQFF.

The chain combines TRBV23-1 with TRBJ2-1; 7 positions agree with TRBD1. TRBV23-1 belongs to the ORF category, with a function that is uncertain. CDR3 length: 16 residues. V lost 4 bases, J lost 1 base, and 7 bases stayed unmatched. The CDR3 here is CASSPTGTESYNEQFF. As DNA, the CDR3 is TGCGCCAGCAGTCCCACCGGGACAGAGTCCTACAATGAGCAGTTCTTC.

This chain joins TRBV9 and TRBJ2-7, with 9 bases that match TRBD1. Germline V CDR1 and CDR2: SGDLS, YYNGEE. The CDR3 is made up of 15 amino acids. V shed 5 bases and J 4 bases; nucleotides not matched to a gene: 10. The CDR3 DNA follows: TGTGCCAGCAGTACGGGACAGGGAATACCGTACGAGCAGTACTTC. Translated, it gives CASSTGQGIPYEQYF.

The table lists this clone with a count of one. The chain joins TRBV29-1 to TRBJ1-1, with D possibly matching TRBD1 (6 bases). The CDR3 is 14 amino acids. CDR1 SQVTM and CDR2 ANQGSEA come from the germline V gene. V was pared by 4 bases and J by 0 bases, with 12 bases between. The CDR3 is CSVVQGNMNTEAFF. The CDR3 nucleotides read TGCAGCGTTGTACAGGGTAACATGAACACTGAAGCTTTCTTT.